This T cell receptor (beta chain) was sequenced in a study of Ad26.COV2.S vaccination and SARS-CoV-2 variants. Background on the study: Among those in the COV1001 Ad26.COV2.S trial arm was the donor. General study points: Considerable breadth of spike-specific CD8+ and CD4+ T cell responses has reportedly been documented following vaccination. Measures of TCR breadth and depth may have fallen short of total T cell responses.

Treatment given: 19 received Ad26.COV2.S at low or high dose, single or two shots; roughly 5 received placebo; per-sample allocation not given. The study sampled participants on day 63 after the first vaccine or placebo injection. The individual, an adult aged 18-55 years, was a donor in Boston. About this clone itself: The antigen remains undetermined.

The length of the CDR3 is 16 residues. CDR1 is MDHEN, CDR2 SYDVKM, per germline. The V end lost 1 base, the J end lost 4 bases, and 15 bases lay between the germline ends. The protocol was immunoSEQ multiplex PCR, while the TCRdb copy is restricted to in-frame clones and leaves out a portion. The sample shows 400,000 to 450,000 clones, about 90% of them seen only once. The sequence derives from a person aged 18-60 years who received the Ad26.COV2.S COVID-19 vaccine or a placebo. Sequenced here: peripheral blood, sampled in a trial of Ad26.COV2.S vaccine versus placebo. The chain uses TRBV28 and TRBJ2-3; D might be TRBD1 or TRBD2, each matching 5 bases. The CDR3 region is CASSLFRGTRADTQYF. The CDR3 bases are TGTGCCAGCAGTTTATTTCGGGGCACGAGGGCAGATACGCAGTATTTT. Looking up the rest from reference TRBV28 and TRBJ2-3 gives the full variable domain: DVKVTQSSRYLVKRTGEKVFLECVQDMDHENMFWYRQDPGLGLRLIYFSYDVKMKEKGDIPEGYSVSREKKERFSLILESASTNQTSMYLCASSLFRGTRADTQYFGPGTRLTVL.